This entry features one TCR beta chain sequence. Expressed TCRB transcripts got sequenced, as all isolated RNA was reverse transcribed. The data were produced by immunoSEQ multiplex PCR, yet TCRdb's version contains in-frame clones alone and is incomplete. The sample yields hundreds of thousands of clones, about 29% seen once. The data were taken from a study of beta chain features in type 1 diabetes. Between the trimmed V and J ends, which lost 3 bases and 0 bases, there was a span of 10 bases. Germline V CDR1 and CDR2: GTSNPN, SVGIG (reference sequence). The CDR3 loop spans 14 amino acids. The chain combines TRBV30 with TRBJ2-3; tentative D call: TRBD2 (6 bases). This TCR derives from a young man in good health. The sample comprised naive CD4+ T cells from blood. This CDR3 reads CAWRNSGSTDTQYF. In nucleotides, the CDR3 is TGTGCCTGGAGAAATAGCGGTAGCACAGATACGCAGTATTTT.